The table lists the clone carrying this TCR beta chain with many counts. Its antigen is unidentified. The CDR3 runs 14 residues. Per germline, CDR1 ENHRY and CDR2 SYGVKD. Trimming shortened V by 4 bases and J by 0 bases, and 9 bases separated the two germline ends. The sample belongs to a study of T cell repertoires in cytomegalovirus infection. Notes on the study in general: Summed frequency of public TCR beta families distinguished CMV carriers with the relevant HLA. Ex vivo responses were dominated by HLA-C-restricted CMV-specific TCR beta clonotypes.

TCRdb fed the reads into MiXCR, producing one record per CDR3 protein. The data hold about 530,000 distinct CDR3 sequences, with about a quarter observed a single time. Source material: PBMCs. The chain recombines TRBV10-3 with TRBJ1-1; D perhaps matches TRBD1 (6 bases). The receptor's source is a human donor in good health (CMV status not recorded). Some clones in this sample may be carry-over from other donors' samples. Here the CDR3 DNA reads TGTGCCATCAGTGGGACAGTAATGAACACTGAAGCTTTCTTT. This gives the protein CAISGTVMNTEAFF.